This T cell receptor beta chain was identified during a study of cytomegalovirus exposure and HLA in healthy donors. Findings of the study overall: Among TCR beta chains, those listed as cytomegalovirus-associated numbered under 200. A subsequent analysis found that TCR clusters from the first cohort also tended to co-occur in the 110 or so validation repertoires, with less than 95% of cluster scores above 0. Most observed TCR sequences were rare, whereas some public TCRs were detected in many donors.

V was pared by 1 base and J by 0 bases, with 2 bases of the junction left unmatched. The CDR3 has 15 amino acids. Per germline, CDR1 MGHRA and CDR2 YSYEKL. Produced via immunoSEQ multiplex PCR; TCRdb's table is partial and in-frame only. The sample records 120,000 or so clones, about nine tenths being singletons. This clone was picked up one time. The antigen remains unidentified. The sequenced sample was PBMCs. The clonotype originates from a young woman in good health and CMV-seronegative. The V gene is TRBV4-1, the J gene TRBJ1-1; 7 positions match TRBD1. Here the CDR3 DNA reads TGCGCCAGCAGCCAAGGGAGGGGGCTGAACACTGAAGCTTTCTTT. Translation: CASSQGRGLNTEAFF.